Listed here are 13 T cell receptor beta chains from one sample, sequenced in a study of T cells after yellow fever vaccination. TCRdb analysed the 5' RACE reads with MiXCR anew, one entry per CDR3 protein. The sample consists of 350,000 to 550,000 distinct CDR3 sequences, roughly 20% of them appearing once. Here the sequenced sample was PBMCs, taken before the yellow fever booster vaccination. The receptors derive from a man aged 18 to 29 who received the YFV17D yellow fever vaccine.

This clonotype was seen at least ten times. Here the CDR3 reads CASSSWTDQPQHF. The DNA of the CDR3 is TGTGCCAGCAGCTCATGGACAGATCAGCCCCAGCATTTT. The V call is TRBV7-2, the J call TRBJ1-5; possible D gene TRBD1, 6 bases. V was trimmed by 4 bases and J by 5 bases, leaving 9 bases between them. The CDR3 covers 13 residues. Germline-derived CDR1 and CDR2 are SGHTA and FQGNSA.

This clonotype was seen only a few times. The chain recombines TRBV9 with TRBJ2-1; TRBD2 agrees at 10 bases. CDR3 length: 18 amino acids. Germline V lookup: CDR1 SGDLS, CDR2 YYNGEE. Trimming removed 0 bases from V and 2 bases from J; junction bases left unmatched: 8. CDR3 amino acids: CASSVGGSGGTPYNEQFF. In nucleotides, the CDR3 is TGTGCCAGCAGCGTAGGAGGTAGCGGGGGGACCCCCTACAATGAGCAGTTCTTC.

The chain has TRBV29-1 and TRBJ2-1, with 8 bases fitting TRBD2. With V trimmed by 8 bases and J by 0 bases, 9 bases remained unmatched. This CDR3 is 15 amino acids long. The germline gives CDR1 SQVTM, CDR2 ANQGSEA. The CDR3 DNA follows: TGCAGCTTCCCGGGCGGGGGGATCTCCTACAATGAGCAGTTCTTC. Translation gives CSFPGGGISYNEQFF.

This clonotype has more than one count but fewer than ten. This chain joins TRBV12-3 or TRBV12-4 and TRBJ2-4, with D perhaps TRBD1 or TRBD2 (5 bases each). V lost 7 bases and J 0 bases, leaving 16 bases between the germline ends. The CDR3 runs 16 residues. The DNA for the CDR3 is TGTGCCAGCACCGCTGGGGACCGTATAGCCAAAAACATTCAGTACTTC. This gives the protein CASTAGDRIAKNIQYF.

CDR3 residues: CASRSDRASSYEQYV. The CDR3 region has the DNA TGTGCCAGCAGATCGGACAGGGCCAGCTCCTACGAGCAGTACGTC. This chain joins TRBV6-6 and TRBJ2-7; 8 bases are shared with TRBD1. The length of the CDR3 is 15 residues. The V gene end was trimmed by 6 bases and the J gene end by 0 bases; junction bases not matched to a gene: 7. In germline, CDR1 is MNHNY, CDR2 SVGAGI (reference sequence).

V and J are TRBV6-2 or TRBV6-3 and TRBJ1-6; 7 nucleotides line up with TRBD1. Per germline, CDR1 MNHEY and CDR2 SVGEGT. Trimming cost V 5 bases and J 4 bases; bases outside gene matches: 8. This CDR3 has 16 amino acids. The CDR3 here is CASSADRNGYNSPLHF. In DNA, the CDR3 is TGTGCCAGCAGTGCGGACAGGAATGGATATAATTCACCCCTCCACTTT.

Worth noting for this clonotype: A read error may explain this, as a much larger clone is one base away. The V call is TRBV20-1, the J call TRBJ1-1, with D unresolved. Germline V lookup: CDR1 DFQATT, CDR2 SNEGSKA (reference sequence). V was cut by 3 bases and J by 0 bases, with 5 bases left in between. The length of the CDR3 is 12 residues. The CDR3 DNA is TGCAGTGCTAGTGGGGTGAACACTGAAGCTTTCTTT. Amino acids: CSASGVNTEAFF.

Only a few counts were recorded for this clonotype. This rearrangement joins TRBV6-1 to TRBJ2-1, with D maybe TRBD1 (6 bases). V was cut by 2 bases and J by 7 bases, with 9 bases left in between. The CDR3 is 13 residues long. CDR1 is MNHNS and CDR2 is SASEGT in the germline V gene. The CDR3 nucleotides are TGTGCCAGCAGTGAATGGACAGCAAATGAGCAGTTCTTC. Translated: CASSEWTANEQFF.

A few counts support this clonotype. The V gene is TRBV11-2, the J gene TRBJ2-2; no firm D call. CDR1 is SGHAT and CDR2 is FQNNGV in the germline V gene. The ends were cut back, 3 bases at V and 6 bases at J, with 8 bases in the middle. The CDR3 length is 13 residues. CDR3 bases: TGTGCCAGCAGCTTTACAGAATCCGGGGAGCTGTTTTTT. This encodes CASSFTESGELFF. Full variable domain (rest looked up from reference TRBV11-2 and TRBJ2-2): EAGVAQSPRYKIIEKRQSVAFWCNPISGHATLYWYQQILGQGPKLLIQFQNNGVVDDSQLPKDRFSAERLKGVDSTLKIQPAKLEDSAVYLCASSFTESGELFFGEGSRLTVL.

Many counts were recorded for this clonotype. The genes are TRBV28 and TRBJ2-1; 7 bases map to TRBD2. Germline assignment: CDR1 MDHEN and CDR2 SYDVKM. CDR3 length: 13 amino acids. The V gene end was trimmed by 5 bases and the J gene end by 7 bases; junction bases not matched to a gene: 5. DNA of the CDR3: TGTGCCAGCAGTCCGTTCGGGGGGAATGAGCAGTTCTTC. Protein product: CASSPFGGNEQFF. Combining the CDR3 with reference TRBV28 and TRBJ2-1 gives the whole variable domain DVKVTQSSRYLVKRTGEKVFLECVQDMDHENMFWYRQDPGLGLRLIYFSYDVKMKEKGDIPEGYSVSREKKERFSLILESASTNQTSMYLCASSPFGGNEQFFGPGTRLTVL.

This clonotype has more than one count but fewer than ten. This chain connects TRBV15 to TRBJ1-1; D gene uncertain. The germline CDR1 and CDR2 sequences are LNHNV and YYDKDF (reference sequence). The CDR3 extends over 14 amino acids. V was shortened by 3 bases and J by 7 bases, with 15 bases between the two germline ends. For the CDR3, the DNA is TGTGCCACCAGCAGGGCACCGAGTGAGGGTGAAGCTTTCTTT. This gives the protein CATSRAPSEGEAFF.

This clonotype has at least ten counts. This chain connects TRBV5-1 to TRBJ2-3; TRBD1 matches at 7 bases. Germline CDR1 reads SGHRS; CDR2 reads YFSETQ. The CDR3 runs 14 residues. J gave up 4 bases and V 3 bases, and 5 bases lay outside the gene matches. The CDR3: CASSSPDRSDTQYF. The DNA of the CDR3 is TGCGCCAGCAGCTCGCCGGACAGGTCAGATACGCAGTATTTT.

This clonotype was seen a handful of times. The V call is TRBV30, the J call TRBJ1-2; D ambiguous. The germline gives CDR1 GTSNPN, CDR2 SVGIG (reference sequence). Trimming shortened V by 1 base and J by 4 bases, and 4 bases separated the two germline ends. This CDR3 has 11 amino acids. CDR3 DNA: TGTGCCTGGAGTGCTGGCTATGGCTACACCTTC. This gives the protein CAWSAGYGYTF.